The following is a TCR beta chain sequence with its context. Sequenced by immunoSEQ multiplex PCR; TCRdb stores in-frame clones only, minus some. Of about 24,000 clones in the sample, about 69% were seen once. The rectum was sampled with one to two pinch biopsies at colonoscopy. This specimen comes from a study of pediatric ulcerative colitis. Unmatched junction bases numbered 11, after V lost 2 bases and J lost 4 bases. CDR3 length equals 16 residues. Germline V gene lookup returns CDR1 MNHEY and CDR2 SVGAGI. The specimen sequenced was gut tissue. The clonotype originates from a boy younger than 18 with severe ulcerative colitis. The rearrangement uses TRBV6-5 and TRBJ2-7, with TRBD1 matching over 7 bases. DNA for the CDR3: TGTGCCAGCAGTTACCTATTAACAGGGGCTATATACGAGCAGTACTTC. It translates to CASSYLLTGAIYEQYF.